Listed below are T cell receptor beta chains from one sample, sequenced in a study of T cell repertoires in ileal Crohn's disease. Produced via immunoSEQ multiplex PCR; TCRdb's table is partial and in-frame only. The data hold more than 15,000 clones, with approximately 87% observed a single time. Sequencing was done on a sample of ileal tissue. The receptors were sampled from an adult with Crohn's disease. CDR3s include the opening cysteine and the closing phenylalanine or tryptophan. The D gene is left open where the match is weak. Clone size appears in some rows only: once, few, many, or a class for an expanded clone.

j_call cdr3_length v_call d_call clone_size cdr3_aa cdr3_nt
TRBJ2-3 14 TRBV19 - - CASNLGGGTDTQYF TGTGCCAGTAATTTAGGTGGCGGGACAGATACGCAGTATTTT
TRBJ2-1 14 TRBV6-5 TRBD2 - CASSMGGGDNEQFF TGTGCCAGCAGTATGGGCGGGGGGGACAATGAGCAGTTCTTC
TRBJ1-1 15 TRBV4-3 TRBD1 - CASSQGWDRETEAFF TGCGCCAGCAGCCAGGGCTGGGACAGGGAAACTGAAGCTTTCTTT
TRBJ1-1 11 TRBV20-1 - - CSARGGQYAFF TGCAGTGCTAGAGGGGGACAATACGCTTTCTTT
TRBJ1-2 14 TRBV2 - - CASRATTSNYGYTF TGTGCCAGCAGGGCCACTACGTCTAACTATGGCTACACCTTC
TRBJ2-6 17 TRBV19 TRBD2 - CASTLGTSASGANVLTF TGTGCCAGTACCCTGGGGACTAGCGCCTCTGGGGCCAACGTCCTGACTTTC
TRBJ2-5 13 TRBV10-3 TRBD1 - CAIRPGTEETQYF TGTGCCATCAGACCCGGGACAGAAGAGACCCAGTACTTC
TRBJ1-3 15 TRBV4-1 - - CASSQGTLSGNTIYF TGCGCCAGCAGCCAAGGGACTCTCTCTGGAAACACCATATATTTT
TRBJ2-7 14 TRBV29-1 TRBD1 once CSVAVGQVPYEQYF TGCAGCGTTGCGGTGGGACAGGTTCCCTACGAGCAGTACTTC
TRBJ2-2 16 TRBV6-5 - - CASSYPAGVDTGELFF TGTGCCAGCAGTTACCCGGCAGGGGTGGACACCGGGGAGCTGTTTTTT
TRBJ2-7 14 TRBV19 TRBD1 few CASTPTGGIYEQYF TGTGCCAGTACCCCGACAGGGGGAATATACGAGCAGTACTTC
TRBJ2-7 16 TRBV23-1 TRBD2 few CASSQSISGGSPEQYF TGCGCCAGCAGTCAATCGATTAGCGGGGGTTCACCCGAGCAGTACTTC
TRBJ2-1 16 TRBV30 - - CAWIREPGYSYNEQFF TGTGCCTGGATCCGCGAACCAGGCTACTCCTACAATGAGCAGTTCTTC
TRBJ1-1 15 TRBV7-9 - - CASSPLTPMNTEAFF TGTGCCAGCAGCCCCTTAACACCGATGAACACTGAAGCTTTCTTT
TRBJ2-7 12 TRBV5-8 TRBD1 - CASTRQGYEQYF TGTGCCAGCACTCGACAGGGATACGAGCAGTACTTC
TRBJ2-5 14 TRBV30 - - CAWSRTTSGETQYF TGTGCCTGGAGTCGGACTACCTCCGGGGAGACCCAGTACTTC
TRBJ2-1 15 TRBV11-2 TRBD2 - CASSLDLSGGGEQFF TGTGCCAGCAGCTTAGATCTTAGCGGCGGGGGTGAGCAGTTCTTC
TRBJ2-1 15 TRBV5-1 TRBD1 few CASSWGQVAYNEQFF TGCGCCAGCAGCTGGGGACAGGTTGCCTACAATGAGCAGTTCTTC
TRBJ1-4 15 TRBV5-1 - - CASSLGAATNEKLFF TGCGCCAGCAGCTTGGGGGCTGCAACTAATGAAAAACTGTTTTTT
TRBJ2-7 15 TRBV5-5 TRBD1 - CASSQNRGRFGEQYF TGTGCCAGCAGCCAAAACAGGGGGAGGTTTGGCGAGCAGTACTTC
TRBJ1-6 15 TRBV7-9 - - CASSLGQGGNSPLHF TGTGCCAGCAGCTTAGGGCAGGGTGGGAATTCACCCCTCCACTTT
TRBJ2-7 11 TRBV5-1 - - CASSANRVQYF TGCGCCAGCAGCGCGAACAGGGTACAGTACTTC
TRBJ2-1 15 TRBV29-1 TRBD1 - CTGTGLKSPYNEQFF TGCACCGGGACAGGGCTTAAGTCGCCCTACAATGAGCAGTTCTTC
TRBJ1-1 14 TRBV27 - - CASSLQGRGTEAFF TGTGCCAGCAGTCTACAGGGTCGTGGGACTGAAGCTTTCTTT
TRBJ1-1 13 TRBV6-5 TRBD1 few CASTRQGWTEAFF TGTGCCAGCACTCGACAGGGGTGGACTGAAGCTTTCTTT
TRBJ1-2 13 TRBV5-4 - once CASSLVSITGYTF TGTGCCAGCAGCTTGGTCAGTATTACTGGCTACACCTTC
TRBJ1-1 14 TRBV7-2 - - CASSFEPGWTEAFF TGTGCCAGCAGCTTTGAACCGGGGTGGACTGAAGCTTTCTTT
TRBJ2-7 15 TRBV10-1 TRBD1 - CASSSPGQLSYEQYF TGCGCCAGCAGCTCCCCGGGACAGCTCTCCTACGAGCAGTACTTC
TRBJ1-6 14 TRBV9 - - CASSVGQDNSPLHF TGTGCCAGCAGCGTAGGACAGGATAATTCACCCCTCCACTTT
TRBJ1-4 14 TRBV5-1 TRBD1 - CASSLAGQDEKLFF TGCGCCAGCAGCTTGGCTGGACAGGATGAAAAACTGTTTTTT
TRBJ2-3 14 TRBV11-2 - - CASSLGGDTDTQYF TGTGCCAGCAGCTTAGGCGGGGACACAGATACGCAGTATTTT
TRBJ2-2 14 TRBV7-9 TRBD1 - CAITGTENTGELFF TGTGCCATAACCGGGACAGAAAACACCGGGGAGCTGTTTTTT